These 17 T cell receptor beta chains came from one sample sequenced in a study of T cells in Graves' hyperthyroidism and ophthalmopathy. RNA transcripts provided the source from which TCR beta CDR3 regions were amplified. HTBI primers were employed in a first-round RT-PCR of the TCR CDR3. TCRdb re-analysed the multiplex PCR reads in MiXCR, keeping a single row per CDR3 protein. The sample consists of hundreds of thousands of distinct CDR3 sequences, approximately 14% of them appearing once. The sequenced material came from blood. These receptor sequences come from a woman aged 40 to 50 with Graves' ophthalmopathy.

Ten or more counts support this clonotype. The chain recombines TRBV28 with TRBJ2-7; no definite D call. Germline V gene lookup returns CDR1 MDHEN and CDR2 SYDVKM. Trimming shortened V by 5 bases and J by 4 bases, and 6 bases separated the two germline ends. The CDR3 extends over 11 amino acids. The DNA of the CDR3 is TGTGCCAGCAGTCACCATTACGAGCAGTACTTC. It codes for CASSHHYEQYF. Drawing the rest from reference TRBV28 and TRBJ2-7, the complete variable domain is DVKVTQSSRYLVKRTGEKVFLECVQDMDHENMFWYRQDPGLGLRLIYFSYDVKMKEKGDIPEGYSVSREKKERFSLILESASTNQTSMYLCASSHHYEQYFGPGTRLTVT.

This clonotype has at least ten counts. A read error is possible here, since a much larger clone lies one base away. The CDR3 spells CASGLANEQYF. CDR3 sequence (DNA): TGTGCCAGCGGCCTAGCGAACGAGCAGTACTTC. This chain joins TRBV28 and TRBJ2-7; tentatively, D is TRBD2 (6 bases). This CDR3 region has 11 residues. Germline values: CDR1 MDHEN, CDR2 SYDVKM. Trimming shortened V by 8 bases and J by 5 bases, and 10 bases separated the two germline ends.

This clonotype came up a few times. The genes are TRBV5-1 and TRBJ1-5, with TRBD1 matching 9 bases. Germline CDR1 is SGHRS and CDR2 is YFSETQ. This CDR3 region has 15 residues. The junction had 8 bases not matched to a gene; V was cut back by 4 bases and J by 6 bases. The CDR3 DNA reads as TGCGCCAGCAGCCGTACAGGGGGCTCGGGTCAGCCCCAGCATTTT. It encodes CASSRTGGSGQPQHF.

This CDR3 is CASSFSSNLYEQYF. The CDR3 bases are TGTGCCAGCAGCTTTAGCAGTAATCTCTACGAGCAGTACTTC. The chain has TRBV11-2 and TRBJ2-7; unclear D gene. V lost 3 bases and J 3 bases, leaving 12 bases between the germline ends. The CDR3 has 14 residues. Germline loops: CDR1 SGHAT, CDR2 FQNNGV.

This clonotype was seen at least ten times. This chain joins TRBV9 and TRBJ1-2; 7 bases are a match to TRBD1. The CDR3 sequence is 14 residues long. The germline V gene has CDR1 SGDLS and CDR2 YYNGEE. The V and J ends lost 1 base and 7 bases, in that order; junction bases with no gene match: 7. This CDR3 reads CASSVKAGGSGYTF. The DNA of the CDR3 is TGTGCCAGCAGCGTAAAGGCAGGGGGGTCTGGCTACACCTTC.

The table lists this clonotype with many counts. The rearrangement joins TRBV12-3 or TRBV12-4 to TRBJ2-7, with D perhaps assigned TRBD1 or TRBD2 (5 bases each). Between the trimmed V and J ends, which lost 5 bases and 4 bases, there was a span of 18 bases. The CDR3 has 15 residues. The CDR3 loop reads CASSPSGGWGYEQYF. CDR3 bases: TGTGCCAGCAGTCCCTCAGGCGGGTGGGGGTACGAGCAGTACTTC.

The sample holds many counts of this clonotype. The chain recombines TRBV28 with TRBJ2-5; D may correspond to TRBD1 or TRBD2 (5 bases each). CDR3 length: 17 residues. Deletions cut 4 bases from V and 0 bases from J, with 18 bases between. Germline lookup yields CDR1 MDHEN and CDR2 SYDVKM. CDR3 coding DNA: TGTGCCAGCAGTTCAGGGTGGCTAGCAGAGAACCAAGAGACCCAGTACTTC. Protein sequence: CASSSGWLAENQETQYF. Full variable domain (outside the CDR3, taken from reference TRBV28 and TRBJ2-5): DVKVTQSSRYLVKRTGEKVFLECVQDMDHENMFWYRQDPGLGLRLIYFSYDVKMKEKGDIPEGYSVSREKKERFSLILESASTNQTSMYLCASSSGWLAENQETQYFGPGTRLLVL.

This clonotype was counted ten times or more. The CDR3 region has the DNA TGCGCCAGCACCCGGGACTGGAGCTCCTACGAGCAGTACTTC. Translation: CASTRDWSSYEQYF. The gene calls are TRBV5-1 and TRBJ2-7; TRBD2 might be the D (6 bases). Germline CDR1 is SGHRS and CDR2 is YFSETQ. CDR3 length equals 14 residues. V lost 6 bases, J lost 0 bases, and 13 bases lay in between.

In regard to this clonotype: This may come from a read error, since a much larger clone is one base off. The chain is built from TRBV9 and TRBJ2-7; 8 bases map to TRBD1. This CDR3 is built from 15 residues. The germline V gene encodes CDR1 SGDLS and CDR2 YYNGEE. This CDR3 is CVSSVGGQGAHEQYF. CDR3 nucleotides: TGTGTCAGCAGCGTCGGAGGGCAGGGGGCCCACGAGCAGTACTTC.

Many counts were recorded for this clonotype. CDR3 residues: CASSLEGRGAEAFF. CDR3 coding DNA: TGTGCCAGCAGCTTAGAGGGCAGGGGCGCTGAAGCTTTCTTT. The rearrangement joins TRBV11-2 to TRBJ1-1; D possibly corresponds to TRBD1 (6 bases). The V and J ends lost 0 bases and 6 bases respectively, with 11 bases between them. The CDR3 contains 14 residues. Germline V gene lookup returns CDR1 SGHAT and CDR2 FQNNGV.

This CDR3 reads CASSPRTGVQDEQYF. CDR3 nucleotides: TGTGCCAGCAGCCCCCGGACAGGAGTCCAGGACGAGCAGTACTTC. The chain combines TRBV27 with TRBJ2-7, with 7 bases matching TRBD1. CDR3 length equals 15 residues. Germline CDR1 MNHEY, CDR2 SMNVEV (reference sequence). The ends lost 6 bases at V and 5 bases at J; junction bases unmatched: 13.

This clonotype was observed at least ten times. V usage is TRBV11-2 and J usage is TRBJ2-7; D remains ambiguous. The V gene's germline CDR1 is SGHAT and CDR2 FQNNGV. The CDR3 is 14 amino acids. The germline V and J ends were trimmed by 1 base and 5 bases, with 12 bases remaining between them. CDR3 amino acids: CASSLVIATNEQYF. DNA for the CDR3: TGTGCCAGCAGCTTAGTTATTGCGACCAACGAGCAGTACTTC.

This clonotype was counted only a few times. V gene TRBV2 combines with J gene TRBJ1-1; 7 nucleotides line up with TRBD1. The CDR3 loop spans 13 amino acids. V dropped 6 bases and J dropped 6; count of bases not matched to a gene: 7. Per the germline V gene, CDR1 is SNHLY and CDR2 is FYNNEI. CDR3 sequence: CASRRDSVAEAFF. The CDR3, as DNA: TGTGCCAGCAGGAGGGACAGTGTAGCTGAAGCTTTCTTT.

This chain uses TRBV11-2 with TRBJ1-1, with 8 bases identical to TRBD1. Losses at the gene ends were 5 bases for V and 4 bases for J; bases not matched to a gene: 15. Germline CDR1 is SGHAT and CDR2 is FQNNGV. The length of the CDR3 is 17 residues. CDR3: CASSPQNPYRGTTEAFF. In DNA form, the CDR3 reads TGTGCCAGCAGCCCCCAAAACCCCTACAGGGGGACCACTGAAGCTTTCTTT.

V gene TRBV18 combines with J gene TRBJ2-3, with TRBD2 as a possible D gene (6 bases). The V end lost 0 bases, the J end lost 1 base, and 11 bases lay between the germline ends. This CDR3 has 16 residues. Germline CDR1 is KGHSH and CDR2 is LQKENI. The CDR3 loop reads CASSPPESSGTDTQYF. CDR3 in DNA: TGTGCCAGCTCACCACCGGAGTCTAGCGGCACAGATACGCAGTATTTT.

This clonotype appeared many times. J is TRBJ2-5 and V is TRBV28; 10 bases map to TRBD2. The length of the CDR3 is 14 residues. Germline V CDR1 and CDR2: MDHEN, SYDVKM. Trimming removed 10 bases from V and 4 bases from J; junction bases left unmatched: 9. The CDR3 loop is CATRLAGDGETQYF. The CDR3 bases are TGTGCCACGAGGCTAGCGGGAGATGGAGAGACCCAGTACTTC.

This clonotype was recorded a few times. V is TRBV6-1 and J is TRBJ1-2; D is perhaps TRBD1 (6 bases). Per germline, CDR1 MNHNS and CDR2 SASEGT. CDR3 length: 13 amino acids. V was cut by 4 bases and J by 2 bases, with 8 bases left in between. CDR3 nucleotide sequence: TGTGCCAGCAGTGGACAGGAGAACTATGGCTACACCTTC. Protein sequence: CASSGQENYGYTF.